The 17 T cell receptor beta chains below come from one sample, sequenced in a study of T cells in Graves' hyperthyroidism and ophthalmopathy. TCR beta CDR3 regions were amplified from RNA. Using the HTBI primer set, a first-round RT-PCR was run on the TCR CDR3. TCRdb ran MiXCR on the multiplex PCR reads and lists one entry per CDR3 protein. This table has around 300,000 distinct CDR3 sequences, roughly 13% appearing once. What was sequenced was blood. Every receptor here comes from a woman aged 40 to 49 with Graves' ophthalmopathy.

The genes are TRBV19 and TRBJ2-3; a weak D match, TRBD2 (7 bases). Trimming pared 7 bases from V and 1 base from J, leaving 18 bases between. CDR1 and CDR2 (germline): LNHDA, SQIVND (reference sequence). CDR3 length: 16 residues. CDR3 residues: CASTQSGGLRTDTQYF. CDR3 DNA sequence: TGTGCCAGTACCCAATCCGGGGGGCTACGCACAGATACGCAGTATTTT.

This clonotype was seen ten or more times. The chain uses TRBV7-6 and TRBJ2-7; 10 nucleotides agree with TRBD2. CDR1 and CDR2 (germline): SGHVS, FNYEAQ. The CDR3 covers 15 residues. V gave up 1 base and J gave up 6 bases; unmatched junction bases: 6. DNA of the CDR3: TGTGCCAGCAGCTTAGACCTAGCGGGAGTGGGCGAGCAGTACTTC. The encoded protein is CASSLDLAGVGEQYF.

This chain links TRBV2 with TRBJ1-3; D is undetermined. In germline, CDR1 is SNHLY, CDR2 FYNNEI. Trimming cost V 2 bases and J 0 bases, with 17 bases left between them. CDR3 length equals 18 residues. CDR3 nucleotides: TGTGCCAGCAGTGAATATGGTGTCGGCGGCTTCTCTGGAAACACCATATATTTT. The encoded protein is CASSEYGVGGFSGNTIYF.

The chain is built from TRBV30 and TRBJ1-5; D unresolved. V lost 7 bases, J lost 0 bases, and 10 bases lay in between. Germline loops: CDR1 GTSNPN, CDR2 SVGIG (reference sequence). This CDR3 is built from 13 residues. CDR3: CASGDDSNQPQHF. The CDR3 DNA sequence: TGTGCCTCGGGCGACGATAGCAATCAGCCCCAGCATTTT.

This clonotype has a count of ten or more. The rearrangement uses TRBV29-1 and TRBJ2-7; D tentatively reads TRBD1 or TRBD2 (5 bases each). The CDR3 runs 12 residues. Trimming stripped 2 bases from V and 6 bases from J, with 11 bases between. CDR1 and CDR2 from the germline V gene are SQVTM and ANQGSEA. The CDR3 sequence is CSVEWGWSEQYF. The CDR3 region has the DNA TGCAGCGTTGAATGGGGGTGGAGCGAGCAGTACTTC.

The chain combines TRBV25-1 with TRBJ2-2, with D perhaps matching TRBD1 or TRBD2 (5 bases each). The CDR3 extends over 16 amino acids. Germline CDR1 reads MGHDK; CDR2 reads SYGVNS. Trimming took off 6 bases at V and 6 bases at J, with 20 bases between the two ends. CDR3 region: CASSEAREWGPGELFF. The CDR3 nucleotides are TGTGCCAGCAGCGAAGCGAGGGAGTGGGGACCCGGGGAGCTGTTTTTT.

This clonotype was detected many times. The chain uses TRBV6-5 and TRBJ1-1, with a possible D match to TRBD1 (5 bases). With 2 bases removed from V and 0 bases from J, the gap between germline ends came to 7 bases. CDR3 length: 14 amino acids. Germline V CDR1 and CDR2: MNHEY, SVGAGI. CDR3 sequence (DNA): TGTGCCAGCAGTTACATGGGGCTGAACACTGAAGCTTTCTTT. Translating gives CASSYMGLNTEAFF.

This clonotype appeared many times. The chain has TRBV20-1 and TRBJ1-6; 8 bases are shared with TRBD1. The CDR3 loop spans 12 amino acids. Germline lookup yields CDR1 DFQATT and CDR2 SNEGSKA (reference sequence). The V gene end was trimmed by 3 bases and the J gene end by 13 bases; junction bases not matched to a gene: 5. As DNA, the CDR3 is TGCAGTGCTAGGGACAGGGTCTCTCCCCTCCACTTT. It specifies CSARDRVSPLHF.

This clonotype was seen a few times. The V and J genes are TRBV15 and TRBJ2-5, with 7 bases that match TRBD1. Germline V gene data show CDR1 as LNHNV and CDR2 as YYDKDF (reference sequence). This CDR3 comprises 14 residues. With 5 bases clipped from V and 12 bases from J, the junction kept 15 bases outside the gene matches. CDR3 region: CATSPRGLGEGKYF. CDR3 nucleotide sequence: TGTGCCACCAGCCCAAGGGGGCTGGGAGAGGGGAAGTACTTC.

Details on this clonotype: The junction differs from germline at one of its ends, possibly a read error. V is TRBV11-2 and J is TRBJ2-5; tentative D call: TRBD1 (6 bases). Germline CDR1 reads SGHAT; CDR2 reads FQNNGV. CDR3 length equals 14 residues. In DNA, the CDR3 is TGTGCCAGCAGCCACCGCAGGGGCCGAGAGGCCCAGTACTTC. Residues: CASSHRRGREAQYF. Full variable domain (rest looked up from reference TRBV11-2 and TRBJ2-5): EAGVAQSPRYKIIEKRQSVAFWCNPISGHATLYWYQQILGQGPKLLIQFQNNGVVDDSQLPKDRFSAERLKGVDSTLKIQPAKLEDSAVYLCASSHRRGREAQYFGPGTRLLVL.

This clonotype was counted between two and nine times. J is TRBJ1-4 and V is TRBV27; 11 positions match TRBD1. CDR1 is MNHEY, CDR2 SMNVEV, per germline (reference sequence). This CDR3 spans 18 amino acids. With 6 bases clipped from V and 4 bases from J, the junction kept 13 bases outside the gene matches. This CDR3 reads CASRPWTGGEWGNEKLFF. The DNA for the CDR3 is TGTGCCAGCAGGCCTTGGACAGGGGGCGAATGGGGTAATGAAAAACTGTTTTTT.

The V call is TRBV3-1, the J call TRBJ2-7; either TRBD1 or TRBD2 may fit D (5 bases each). V lost 4 bases, J lost 11 bases, and 18 bases lay in between. Germline lookup yields CDR1 LGHDT and CDR2 YNNKEL (reference sequence). There are 13 residues in the CDR3. CDR3 loop: CASSPYTIRGEYF. The CDR3 DNA follows: TGTGCCAGCAGCCCGTACACCATTAGGGGAGAGTACTTC.

Many counts were recorded for this clonotype. V and J are TRBV7-8 and TRBJ2-1, with D hard to call. The CDR3 totals 15 residues. The germline V gene has CDR1 SGHVS and CDR2 FQNEAQ. With 3 bases removed from V and 7 bases from J, the gap between germline ends came to 16 bases. CDR3 sequence: CASSLLVFSTNEQFF. For the CDR3, the DNA is TGTGCCAGCAGCTTGCTGGTCTTTTCTACGAATGAGCAGTTCTTC. Full variable domain (missing parts from reference TRBV7-8 and TRBJ2-1): GAGVSQSPRYKVAKRGQDVALRCDPISGHVSLFWYQQALGQGPEFLTYFQNEAQLDKSGLPSDRFFAERPEGSVSTLKIQRTQQEDSAVYLCASSLLVFSTNEQFFGPGTRLTVL.

A remark on this clonotype: Mismatch with germline at one junction end may stem from a read error. The J gene is TRBJ2-2, the V gene TRBV20-1; 8 nucleotides agree with TRBD2. The CDR3 is 15 amino acids. The germline CDR1 and CDR2 sequences are DFQATT and SNEGSKA (reference sequence). The CDR3 DNA reads TGCAGTGCCGGGGGGGCTAGCGCAGACACCGGGGAGCCGTTTTTT. This gives the protein CSAGGASADTGEPFF.

This clonotype occurred many times. The chain couples TRBV20-1 to TRBJ2-1; unclear D gene. The CDR3 runs 14 residues. CDR1 is DFQATT and CDR2 is SNEGSKA in the germline V gene (reference sequence). V was pared by 0 bases and J by 2 bases, with 8 bases between. CDR3 bases: TGCAGTGCTAGAGATACCGATGCCTACAATGAGCAGTTCTTC. Translated, it gives CSARDTDAYNEQFF.

This clonotype was detected only a few times. The rearrangement joins TRBV3-1 to TRBJ2-7; the match to TRBD1 covers 10 bases. The ends lost 0 bases at V and 3 bases at J; junction bases unmatched: 8. This CDR3 region has 17 residues. Germline V gene lookup returns CDR1 LGHDT and CDR2 YNNKEL (reference sequence). The CDR3: CASSQDKGTGAFYEQYF. Here the CDR3 DNA reads TGTGCCAGCAGCCAAGATAAGGGGACAGGGGCTTTCTACGAGCAGTACTTC.

This sequence joins TRBV5-8 and TRBJ2-1; 7 bases line up with TRBD2. This CDR3 contains 15 residues. The trim removed 1 base at V and 7 bases at J, leaving 8 bases unmatched. Germline V lookup: CDR1 SGHTS, CDR2 YDEGEE. The CDR3 loop is CASSLRGGPINEQFF. The CDR3 DNA follows: TGTGCCAGCAGCTTGAGGGGAGGGCCGATAAATGAGCAGTTCTTC. Full variable domain (remainder filled in from reference TRBV5-8 and TRBJ2-1): EAGVTQSPTHLIKTRGQQATLRCSPISGHTSVYWYQQALGLGLQFLLWYDEGEERNRGNFPPRFSGRQFPNYSSELNVNALELEDSALYLCASSLRGGPINEQFFGPGTRLTVL.